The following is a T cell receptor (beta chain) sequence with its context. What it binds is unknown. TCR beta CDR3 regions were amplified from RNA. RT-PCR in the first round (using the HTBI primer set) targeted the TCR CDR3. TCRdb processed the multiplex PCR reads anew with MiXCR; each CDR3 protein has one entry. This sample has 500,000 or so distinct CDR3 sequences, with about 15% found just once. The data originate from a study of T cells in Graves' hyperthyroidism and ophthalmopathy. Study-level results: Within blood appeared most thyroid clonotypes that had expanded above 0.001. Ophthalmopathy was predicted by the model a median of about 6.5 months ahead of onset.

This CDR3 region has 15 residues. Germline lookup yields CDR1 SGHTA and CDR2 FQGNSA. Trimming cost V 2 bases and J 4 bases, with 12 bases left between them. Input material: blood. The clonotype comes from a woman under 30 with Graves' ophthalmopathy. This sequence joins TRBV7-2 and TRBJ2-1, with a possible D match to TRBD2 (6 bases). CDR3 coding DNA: TGTGCCAGCAGCTTAACCGGGACTCAGTACAATGAGCAGTTCTTC. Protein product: CASSLTGTQYNEQFF.